Shown below are 2 T cell receptor beta chains from a single sample sequenced in a study of blood T cells in healthy people across ages. The second PCR ran roughly 6 to 12 cycles with a sample-barcoded 5' primer and J-beta primers. TCRdb independently ran MiXCR on the 5' RACE reads; one entry per CDR3 protein. The table includes around 620,000 distinct CDR3 sequences, 25% to 30% detected once. Input material: blood. The receptors stem from a woman aged 65 to 85 in good health.

V gene TRBV4-3 combines with J gene TRBJ1-4; 7 positions agree with TRBD1. The germline V gene encodes CDR1 LGHNA and CDR2 YSLEER. CDR3 size: 14 residues. V trimming: 5 bases; J trimming: 4 bases; junction bases outside the gene matches: 4. The CDR3 nucleotides read TGCGCCAGCAGCGGGGGACAGTTTAATGAAAAACTGTTTTTT. Protein product: CASSGGQFNEKLFF.

This clonotype was counted once. This rearrangement joins TRBV7-2 to TRBJ2-5; 8 nucleotides agree with TRBD1. Germline CDR1 reads SGHTA; CDR2 reads FQGNSA. This CDR3 is 15 amino acids long. V lost 2 bases to trimming and J lost 5 bases; unmatched junction nucleotides: 7. CDR3 loop: CASSLTRGQGETQYF. In DNA, the CDR3 is TGTGCCAGCAGCTTAACCAGGGGGCAGGGGGAGACCCAGTACTTC. The variable domain in full, completed from reference TRBV7-2 and TRBJ2-5, reads GAGVSQSPSNKVTEKGKDVELRCDPISGHTALYWYRQSLGQGLEFLIYFQGNSAPDKSGLPSDRFSAERTGGSVSTLTIQRTQQEDSAVYLCASSLTRGQGETQYFGPGTRLLVL.